This T cell receptor beta chain stems from a study of shared clonotypes between healthy human individuals. A remark on this clone: No antigen is known for it.

Study conclusions and caveats: For naive CD4 cells, roughly 4.8% of clonotypes were shared across four donors. Clonotypes shared by all four sorted-subset donors had higher generation probabilities than non-shared clonotypes. An effect of sequencing depth on clonotype sharing among donors was expected.

CDR3 length equals 15 residues. The germline CDR1 and CDR2 sequences are LGHNA and YSLEER. Trimming removed 0 bases from V and 9 bases from J; junction bases left unmatched: 2. This table comes from immunoSEQ multiplex PCR, and its TCRdb copy is limited to in-frame clones, with some not included. The sample holds just under 350,000 clones, more than 60% seen once. The sequenced sample consisted of memory CD4+ T cells sorted from blood. Subset: CD45RA-negative fraction. This chain connects TRBV4-3 to TRBJ2-1, with 13 bases identical to TRBD2. The receptor's source is a man younger than 40 in good health. The CDR3 spells CASSQEGLAGFEQFF. The CDR3 coding sequence is TGCGCCAGCAGCCAAGAGGGACTAGCGGGATTTGAGCAGTTCTTC.